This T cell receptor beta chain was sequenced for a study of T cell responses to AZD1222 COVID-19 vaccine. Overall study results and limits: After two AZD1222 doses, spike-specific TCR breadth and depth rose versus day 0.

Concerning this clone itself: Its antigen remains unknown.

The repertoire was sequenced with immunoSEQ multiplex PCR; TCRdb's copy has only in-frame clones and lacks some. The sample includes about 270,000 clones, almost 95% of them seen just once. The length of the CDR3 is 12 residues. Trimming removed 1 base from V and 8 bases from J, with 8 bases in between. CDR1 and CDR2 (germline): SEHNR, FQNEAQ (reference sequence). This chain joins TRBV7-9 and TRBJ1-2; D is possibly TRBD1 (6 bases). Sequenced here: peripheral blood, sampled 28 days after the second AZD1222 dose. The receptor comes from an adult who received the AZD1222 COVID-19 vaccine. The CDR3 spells CASSLDREGYTF. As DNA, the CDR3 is TGTGCCAGCAGCTTAGACAGGGAAGGCTACACCTTC.